This is a list of T cell receptor beta chains from one sample in a study of T cell repertoires in cytomegalovirus infection. Each CDR3 protein gets one entry after TCRdb re-called the reads with MiXCR. Here the sample spans about 700,000 distinct CDR3 sequences, around a third being singletons. What these receptors recognize is not known. Here the sequenced sample was cultured PBMCs, taken from culture after CMV antigen stimulation. The receptor source for this set is a human donor in good health (CMV status not recorded). Some clones in this sample may be carry-over from other donors' samples. CDR3s include the opening cysteine and the closing phenylalanine or tryptophan. Fields, in order: clone size, D gene, V gene, J gene, CDR3 protein, CDR3 DNA. A D gene is named only where the DNA matches it firmly. The size entry is marked missing in some rows and otherwise reads once, few, many or a size class.

once	-	TRBV4-1	TRBJ1-5	CASSQGWTASNQPQHF	TGCGCCAGCAGCCAAGGGTGGACCGCGAGCAATCAGCCCCAGCATTTT
-	-	TRBV7-6	TRBJ1-3	CASSSGWNRIKGNTIYF	TGTGCCAGCAGCTCGGGTTGGAACAGAATAAAAGGAAACACCATATATTTT
-	-	TRBV2	TRBJ2-7	CASSGGGSYEQYF	TGTGCCAGCAGTGGTGGCGGCTCCTACGAGCAGTACTTC
few	-	TRBV27	TRBJ1-5	CASRARGRATMSNQPQHF	TGTGCCAGCAGGGCCCGCGGTAGAGCCACGATGAGCAATCAGCCCCAGCATTTT
few	-	TRBV24-1	TRBJ2-7	CATSDNTYEQYF	TGTGCCACCAGTGATAACACCTACGAGCAGTACTTC
few	TRBD1	TRBV2	TRBJ1-6	CASRRTGELSPLHF	TGTGCCAGCCGTCGCACAGGGGAACTATCACCCCTCCACTTT
-	-	TRBV12-3/TRBV12-4	TRBJ2-2	CASRRVNTGELFF	TGTGCCAGCAGGCGGGTGAACACCGGGGAGCTGTTTTTT
few	-	TRBV7-6	TRBJ2-3	CASSLAGRITDTQYF	TGTGCCAGCAGCTTAGCAGGGAGGATCACAGATACGCAGTATTTT
few	TRBD2	TRBV20-1	TRBJ2-2	CSARGGKNTGELFF	TGCAGTGCTAGGGGGGGGAAGAACACCGGGGAGCTGTTTTTT
-	TRBD1	TRBV19	TRBJ1-1	CASTRRGLTEAFF	TGTGCCAGTACTCGGAGGGGGCTTACTGAAGCTTTCTTT
-	-	TRBV2	TRBJ1-5	CASSGRRFHSNQPQHF	TGTGCCAGCAGTGGACGGAGGTTTCACAGCAATCAGCCCCAGCATTTT
many	-	TRBV4-1	TRBJ2-5	CASSQDRETQYF	TGTGCCAGCAGCCAAGATAGAGAGACCCAGTACTTC
few	-	TRBV7-8	TRBJ2-1	CASSATGTEYNEQFF	TGTGCCAGCAGCGCAACCGGGACGGAGTACAATGAGCAGTTCTTC
few	TRBD2	TRBV5-5	TRBJ2-5	CASSFLAGGKETQYF	TGTGCCAGCAGCTTCCTAGCGGGGGGAAAAGAGACCCAGTACTTC
-	TRBD1	TRBV19	TRBJ1-5	CASSPLLGQGANSNQPQHF	TGTGCCAGTAGTCCCCTCCTCGGACAGGGGGCGAATAGCAATCAGCCCCAGCATTTT
-	-	TRBV30	TRBJ1-2	CAWKARGDTSFYGYTF	TGTGCCTGGAAAGCCCGTGGGGACACAAGTTTCTATGGCTACACCTTC
many	-	TRBV27	TRBJ2-7	CASSFRGSFYEQYF	TGTGCCAGCAGTTTTAGGGGCAGTTTCTACGAGCAGTACTTC
-	-	TRBV15	TRBJ1-4	CATSKGADEKLFF	TGTGCCACCAGCAAAGGGGCGGATGAAAAACTGTTTTTT
-	-	TRBV2	TRBJ2-1	CASSETRSYNEQFF	TGTGCCAGCAGTGAAACTCGCTCCTACAATGAGCAGTTCTTC
-	-	TRBV7-8	TRBJ2-1	CASSPINLAAGTSFLQFF	TGTGCCAGCAGCCCCATCAACCTGGCGGCAGGGACGTCGTTCCTGCAGTTCTTC
many	-	TRBV7-2	TRBJ2-3	CASSVRRGEGDTQYF	TGTGCCAGCAGCGTCCGCCGGGGTGAGGGAGATACGCAGTATTTT
once	-	TRBV19	TRBJ2-4	CASSMGTGGIQYF	TGTGCCAGTAGTATGGGTACTGGAGGCATTCAGTACTTC
-	-	TRBV11-2	TRBJ2-1	CASSLDRAVEQFF	TGTGCCAGCAGCTTAGATCGTGCGGTTGAGCAGTTCTTC
-	-	TRBV4-2	TRBJ2-1	CASSQDIVQGTHNEQFF	TGTGCCAGCAGCCAAGATATAGTCCAGGGGACACACAATGAGCAGTTCTTC
-	TRBD1	TRBV19	TRBJ1-2	CASRALRGIYGYTF	TGTGCCAGTAGGGCCCTCAGGGGGATCTATGGCTACACCTTC
-	TRBD2	TRBV7-9	TRBJ2-5	CASSLSAGGQETQYF	TGTGCCAGCAGCTTATCTGCGGGGGGACAAGAGACCCAGTACTTC
once	TRBD2	TRBV12-5	TRBJ2-1	CASGVGLAGYNEQFF	TGTGCTAGTGGGGTCGGACTAGCGGGTTACAATGAGCAGTTCTTC
many	-	TRBV7-2	TRBJ1-1	CASSSPSGGRGTEAFF	TGTGCCAGCAGCTCACCTAGCGGGGGAAGGGGTACTGAAGCTTTCTTT
-	-	TRBV30	TRBJ2-3	CAWSGRSRDTQYF	TGTGCCTGGAGTGGGAGGAGTCGAGATACGCAGTATTTT
many	-	TRBV7-2	TRBJ2-5	CASSLEGQETQYF	TGTGCCAGCAGCTTAGAGGGCCAAGAGACCCAGTACTTC
-	-	TRBV29-1	TRBJ2-1	CSGRQAWRNEQFF	TGCAGCGGCCGACAGGCGTGGAGGAATGAGCAGTTCTTC
-	TRBD1	TRBV12-3/TRBV12-4	TRBJ2-3	CASSLRTGGWDSGTDTQYF	TGTGCCAGCAGCCTTCGGACAGGGGGTTGGGATTCCGGCACAGATACGCAGTATTTT
once	-	TRBV20-1	TRBJ1-1	CSASGGFTEAFF	TGCAGTGCTAGTGGGGGGTTCACTGAAGCTTTCTTT
-	-	TRBV4-2	TRBJ2-6	CASSQEVAELSSGANVLTF	TGTGCCAGCAGCCAAGAGGTGGCAGAACTAAGCTCTGGGGCCAACGTCCTGACTTTC
-	-	TRBV28	TRBJ1-5	CASSLWQGSQPQHF	TGTGCCAGCAGTTTATGGCAGGGGTCCCAGCCCCAGCATTTT
few	TRBD1	TRBV28	TRBJ1-1	CASSPAGTGATEAFF	TGTGCCAGCAGTCCGGCCGGGACAGGGGCCACTGAAGCTTTCTTT
many	TRBD1	TRBV11-2	TRBJ1-1	CASSLEAGQELPMNTEAFF	TGTGCCAGCAGCTTAGAGGCGGGACAGGAACTACCTATGAACACTGAAGCTTTCTTT
few	-	TRBV6-2/TRBV6-3	TRBJ2-1	CASSAGTGSYNEQFF	TGTGCCAGCAGTGCCGGGACTGGCTCCTACAATGAGCAGTTCTTC
-	-	TRBV7-6	TRBJ1-4	CASSLPLGGVLSNEKLFF	TGTGCCAGCAGCCTCCCACTCGGAGGGGTTTTATCTAATGAAAAACTGTTTTTT
few	-	TRBV5-6	TRBJ1-1	CASSSPRRGVGAFF	TGTGCCAGCAGTTCCCCTCGGAGGGGGGTCGGAGCTTTCTTT
-	-	TRBV7-9	TRBJ1-1	CASSLDPGREAFF	TGTGCCAGCAGCTTAGACCCGGGGAGGGAAGCTTTCTTT
-	TRBD2	TRBV11-2	TRBJ2-1	CASRGLAGGPSYNEQFF	TGTGCCAGCAGGGGGCTAGCGGGGGGGCCCTCCTACAATGAGCAGTTCTTC
-	-	TRBV6-2/TRBV6-3	TRBJ2-3	CASSYSESGDGSDTQYF	TGTGCCAGCAGTTACTCGGAAAGCGGTGATGGATCAGATACGCAGTATTTT
-	-	TRBV7-9	TRBJ1-4	CASSLAQANEKLFF	TGTGCCAGCAGCTTAGCGCAAGCTAATGAAAAACTGTTTTTT